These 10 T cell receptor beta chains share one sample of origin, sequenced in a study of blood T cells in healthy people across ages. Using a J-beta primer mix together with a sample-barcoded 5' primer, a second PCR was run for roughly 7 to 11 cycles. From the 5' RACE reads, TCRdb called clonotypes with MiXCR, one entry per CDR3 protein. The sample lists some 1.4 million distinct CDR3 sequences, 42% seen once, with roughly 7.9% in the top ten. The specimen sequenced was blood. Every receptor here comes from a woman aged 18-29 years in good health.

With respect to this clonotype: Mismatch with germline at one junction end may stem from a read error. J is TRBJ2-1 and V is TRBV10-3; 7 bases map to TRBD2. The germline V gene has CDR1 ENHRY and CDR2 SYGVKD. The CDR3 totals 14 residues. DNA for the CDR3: TGTGTCATCAGAGCGGGACGGTCCTACAATGAGCAGTTCTTC. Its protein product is CVIRAGRSYNEQFF.

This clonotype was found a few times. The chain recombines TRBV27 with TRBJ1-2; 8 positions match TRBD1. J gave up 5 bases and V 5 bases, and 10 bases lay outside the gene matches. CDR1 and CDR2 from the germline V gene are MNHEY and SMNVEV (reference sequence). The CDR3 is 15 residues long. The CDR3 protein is CASSPRRQGPYGYTF. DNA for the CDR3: TGTGCCAGCAGTCCCAGAAGACAGGGGCCTTATGGCTACACCTTC.

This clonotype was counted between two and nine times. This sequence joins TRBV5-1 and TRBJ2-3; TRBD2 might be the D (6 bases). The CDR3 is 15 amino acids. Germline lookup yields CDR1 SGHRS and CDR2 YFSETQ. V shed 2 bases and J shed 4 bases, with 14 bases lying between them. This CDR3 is CASSFGGLRADTQYF. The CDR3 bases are TGCGCCAGCAGCTTCGGGGGACTTAGGGCAGATACGCAGTATTTT.

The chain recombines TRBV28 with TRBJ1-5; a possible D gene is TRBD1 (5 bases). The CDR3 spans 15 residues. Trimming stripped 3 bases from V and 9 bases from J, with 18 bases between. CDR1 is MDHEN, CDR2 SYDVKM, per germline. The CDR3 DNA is TGTGCCAGCAGTTTGGAGGCAGGGACGGAAGGGCCCCAGCATTTT. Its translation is CASSLEAGTEGPQHF.

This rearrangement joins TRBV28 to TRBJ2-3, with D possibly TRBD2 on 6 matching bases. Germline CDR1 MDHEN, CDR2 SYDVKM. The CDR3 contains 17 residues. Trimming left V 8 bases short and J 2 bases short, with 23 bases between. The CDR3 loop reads CASGDPGLRKNTDTQYF. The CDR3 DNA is TGTGCCAGCGGGGATCCGGGACTTCGAAAGAACACAGATACGCAGTATTTT.

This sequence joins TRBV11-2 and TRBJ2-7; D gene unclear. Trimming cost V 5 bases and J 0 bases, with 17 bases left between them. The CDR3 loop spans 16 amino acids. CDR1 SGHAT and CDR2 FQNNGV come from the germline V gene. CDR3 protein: CASSQKPSVSSYEQYF. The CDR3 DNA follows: TGTGCCAGCAGCCAGAAGCCCAGTGTGAGCTCCTACGAGCAGTACTTC.

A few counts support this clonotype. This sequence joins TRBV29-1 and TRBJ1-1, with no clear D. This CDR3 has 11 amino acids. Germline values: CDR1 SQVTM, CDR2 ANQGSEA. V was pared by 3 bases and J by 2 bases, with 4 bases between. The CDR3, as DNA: TGCAGCGTTGAGTACAACACTGAAGCTTTCTTT. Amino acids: CSVEYNTEAFF.

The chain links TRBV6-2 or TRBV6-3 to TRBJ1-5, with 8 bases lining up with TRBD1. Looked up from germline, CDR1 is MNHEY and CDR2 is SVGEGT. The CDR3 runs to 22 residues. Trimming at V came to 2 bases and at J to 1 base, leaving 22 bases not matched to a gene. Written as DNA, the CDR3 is TGTGCCAGCAGTTACCCGGATCCGGCAGGGGGCCCAATTGGAACGAGCAATCAGCCCCAGCATTTT. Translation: CASSYPDPAGGPIGTSNQPQHF.

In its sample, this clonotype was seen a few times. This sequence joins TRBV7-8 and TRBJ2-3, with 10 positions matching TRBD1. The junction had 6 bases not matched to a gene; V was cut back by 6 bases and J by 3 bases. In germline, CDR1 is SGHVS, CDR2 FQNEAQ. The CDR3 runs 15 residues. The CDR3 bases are TGTGCCAGCAGTATCCGGGACAGGGGAACAGATACGCAGTATTTT. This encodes CASSIRDRGTDTQYF.

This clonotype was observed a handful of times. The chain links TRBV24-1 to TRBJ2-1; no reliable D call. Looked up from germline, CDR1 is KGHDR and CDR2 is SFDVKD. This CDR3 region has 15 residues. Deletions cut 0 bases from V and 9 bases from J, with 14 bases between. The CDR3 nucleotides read TGTGCCACCAGTGATTTGCTCGTGGCGTCAGGTGAGCAGTTCTTC. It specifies CATSDLLVASGEQFF.